These T cell receptor beta chains were read from a single sample in a study of cytomegalovirus exposure and HLA in healthy donors. Sequencing used immunoSEQ multiplex PCR; TCRdb keeps in-frame clones, though not all of them. The table lists roughly 150,000 clones, roughly 80% of them singletons, with 1.3% in the top ten. The specimen was PBMCs. The receptors were sampled from a man between 50 and 59 years old in good health and CMV-seropositive. CDR3s include the opening cysteine and the closing phenylalanine or tryptophan. Some rows have no size entry. The others give once, few or many, or a class for an expanded clone.

>-|TRBV5-4
CASSSDRGQETEAFF
>-|TRBV6-1
CALAGEGSPLHF
>-|TRBV9
CASNGQGINEQFF
>few|TRBV7-6
CASSTQSYNEQFF
>-|TRBV5-1
CASSSQDSSTEAFF
>-|TRBV4-2
CASSQARTGGMTEAFF
>-|TRBV4-1
CASSQFPGGPREQFF
>few|TRBV5-1
CASSQWNTGELFF
>-|TRBV7-9
CATGGGTDTQYF
>-|TRBV5-1
CASSPGGDYGYTF
>-|TRBV2
CASSLGGEQTQYF
>-|TRBV28
CASTPLTGELFF
>-|TRBV28
CASSNPGTAGQETQYF
>-|TRBV28
CASSLPPGTGNQPQHF
>-|TRBV5-1
CASSLDRGSAGELFF
>-|TRBV30
CAWSFWGGRSPLHF
>few|TRBV14
CASSQDPANYGYTF
>-|TRBV27
CASSLGAEGNQPQHF
>-|TRBV7-6
CASSVSGLSAYEQYF
>-|TRBV27
CASSASWNTGELFF
>once|TRBV4-3
CASSPSFGNGEQYF
>-|TRBV19
CASSRTENYGYTF
>-|TRBV28
CASSLSTGPETQYF
>-|TRBV11-2
CASSLQGMITEAFF
>-|TRBV29-1
CSVGTGGSGNTIYF
>-|TRBV7-8
CASSSRTRRGKNTEAFF
>-|TRBV30
CAWSLIGLAGDNEQFF
>-|TRBV5-6
CASSPGGKRSQPQHF
>-|TRBV11-2
CASSSGQEVGELFF
>-|TRBV19
CASSGRAGGPIGEQFF
>once|TRBV6-5
CASRLQVSYNSPLHF
>-|TRBV19
CASSIVGTGNEKLFF
>-|TRBV5-1
CASSLGTSVNEQFF
>few|TRBV30
CAWSVFGGNEQFF
>-|TRBV18
CASARTRAGGNTEAFF